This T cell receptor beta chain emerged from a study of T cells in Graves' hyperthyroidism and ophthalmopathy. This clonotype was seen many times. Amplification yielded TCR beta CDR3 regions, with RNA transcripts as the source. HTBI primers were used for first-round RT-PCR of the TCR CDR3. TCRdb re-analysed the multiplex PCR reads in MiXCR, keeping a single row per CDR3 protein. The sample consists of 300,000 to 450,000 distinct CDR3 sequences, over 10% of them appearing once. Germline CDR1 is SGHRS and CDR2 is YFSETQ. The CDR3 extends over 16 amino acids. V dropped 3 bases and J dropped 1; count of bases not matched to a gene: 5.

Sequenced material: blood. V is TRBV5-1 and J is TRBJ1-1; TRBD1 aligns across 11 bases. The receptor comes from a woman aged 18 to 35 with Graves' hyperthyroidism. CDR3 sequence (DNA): TGCGCCAGCAGCTGGACAGGGGGCATGGCGAACACTGAAGCTTTCTTT. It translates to CASSWTGGMANTEAFF.